This TCR beta chain originates from a study of cytomegalovirus exposure and HLA in healthy donors. Study outcomes and limitations: Being indistinguishable, some V segments were excluded, TRBV6-2 and TRBV6-3 among them. Researchers reported from a later analysis that most CMV-associated TCR beta chains appeared HLA-restricted.

PCR amplification relied on 60 Vbeta primers (plus 13 Jbeta primers). Original analysis: An analysis that came later counted tens of millions of unique TCR beta chains, approximately 12 million shared. Profiling relied on immunoSEQ multiplex PCR, and the TCRdb table lists in-frame clones only, not all of them. That table supplies the V and J calls and clone size; D and trimming were determined from the DNA. Here the sample spans about 160,000 clones, under 75% being singletons. This CDR3 comprises 18 residues. With V trimmed by 7 bases and J by 3 bases, 16 bases remained unmatched. Germline V gene lookup returns CDR1 LNHDA and CDR2 SQIVND (reference sequence). For this clone: Its target is unknown.

What was sequenced was PBMCs. V gene TRBV19 combines with J gene TRBJ2-3, with 10 bases identical to TRBD2. The sequence was collected from a middle-aged man in good health and CMV-seropositive. The CDR3, as DNA: TGTGCCAGTAATACAGGAATCCTTGGGACTAGCGTTACAGATACGCAGTATTTT. Translation gives CASNTGILGTSVTDTQYF.